A single sample is the source of the 9 T cell receptor beta chains below, sequenced in a study of blood T cell repertoires in COVID-19. Sequenced by immunoSEQ multiplex PCR; TCRdb stores in-frame clones only, minus some. The profile covers 130,000 or so clones, with around 90% appearing a single time and 1.5% taken by the ten largest. The sample comprised peripheral blood. The receptors here all came from a woman aged 55-75 years with acute or convalescent COVID-19.

This clone occurred a few times. The rearrangement joins TRBV2 to TRBJ1-1, with D possibly TRBD1 on 6 matching bases. V lost 5 bases to trimming and J lost 1 base, with 17 bases between them. The CDR3 runs to 16 residues. Per germline, CDR1 SNHLY and CDR2 FYNNEI. The CDR3 sequence: CASSNTGLGTNTEAFF. CDR3 nucleotides: TGTGCCAGCAGTAATACAGGGCTGGGAACGAACACTGAAGCTTTCTTT.

The chain has TRBV30 and TRBJ2-7; a weak D match, TRBD1 (5 bases). The CDR3 contains 14 residues. The V end was cut by 0 bases, the J end by 2 bases, with 11 bases between. CDR1 and CDR2 from the germline V gene are GTSNPN and SVGIG (reference sequence). The DNA for the CDR3 is TGTGCCTGGAGTGTATTACTGGGGCCCTACGAGCAGTACTTC. Translating it yields CAWSVLLGPYEQYF.

This chain links TRBV7-9 with TRBJ1-2; 9 bases are a match to TRBD1. V lost 5 bases and J lost 0; bases outside the gene matches: 10. The CDR3 extends over 17 amino acids. From germline, CDR1 is SEHNR and CDR2 FQNEAQ (reference sequence). The CDR3 nucleotides read TGTGCCAGCAGCCCACAGAAACAGGGGGCCGCTAACTATGGCTACACCTTC. This codes for CASSPQKQGAANYGYTF.

J is TRBJ2-3 and V is TRBV30; perhaps TRBD2 as D (6 bases). Trimming took off 2 bases at V and 2 bases at J, with 17 bases between the two ends. CDR1 is GTSNPN and CDR2 is SVGIG in the germline V gene (reference sequence). The CDR3 spans 16 residues. The CDR3 region is CAWSSGVGGDTDTQYF. For the CDR3, the DNA is TGTGCCTGGAGTAGTGGTGTGGGCGGGGACACAGATACGCAGTATTTT.

This sequence joins TRBV27 and TRBJ1-2; perhaps TRBD1 as D (5 bases). Germline-derived CDR1 and CDR2 are MNHEY and SMNVEV (reference sequence). The CDR3 is made up of 15 amino acids. Trimming stripped 7 bases from V and 0 bases from J, with 15 bases between. CDR3 sequence reads: CASKGFMTANYGYTF. The CDR3 DNA is TGTGCCAGCAAAGGATTCATGACAGCTAACTATGGCTACACCTTC.

J is TRBJ2-2 and V is TRBV28; D remains unclear. The CDR3 is 14 residues long. Germline V gene data show CDR1 as MDHEN and CDR2 as SYDVKM. V lost 2 bases to trimming and J lost 4 bases, with 8 bases between them. CDR3 DNA: TGTGCCAGCAGTTTACTAGTCGTCACCGGGGAGCTGTTTTTT. This translates into CASSLLVVTGELFF.

This chain joins TRBV10-3 and TRBJ2-4; TRBD1 might be the D (5 bases). This CDR3 has 14 residues. The germline CDR1 and CDR2 sequences are ENHRY and SYGVKD. V lost 0 bases and J lost 9, with 12 bases in between. DNA for the CDR3: TGTGCCATCAGTGAGTCGACAGATAGGAGCATTCAGTACTTC. The encoded protein is CAISESTDRSIQYF.

The chain employs TRBV7-2 and TRBJ1-5; possible D gene TRBD1, 5 bases. Germline CDR1 is SGHTA and CDR2 is FQGNSA. The CDR3 consists of 16 residues. The germline V and J ends were trimmed by 2 bases and 2 bases, with 13 bases remaining between them. CDR3 region: CASSLIGGGGNQPQHF. CDR3 DNA sequence: TGTGCCAGCAGCTTAATCGGGGGGGGTGGCAATCAGCCCCAGCATTTT.

This clone was observed a handful of times. CDR3 DNA: TGTGCCAGCAGCTTAGACCTAGCGGGGGGGGCAGATACGCAGTATTTT. As protein: CASSLDLAGGADTQYF. The chain joins TRBV11-2 to TRBJ2-3, with TRBD2 matching over 12 bases. Trimming cost V 0 bases and J 4 bases; bases outside gene matches: 2. Looked up from germline, CDR1 is SGHAT and CDR2 is FQNNGV. The CDR3 is 16 amino acids.